A selection of T cell receptor beta chains follows, all from one sample in a study of blood T cell repertoires in COVID-19. Only in-frame clones appear in the TCRdb table, and some are missing; sequencing was by immunoSEQ multiplex PCR. The sample yields some 45,000 clones, about 85% seen once. Sample: peripheral blood. These receptors originate from a woman aged 80 or over with acute or convalescent COVID-19. CDR3s include the opening cysteine and the closing phenylalanine or tryptophan. The order of the fields is clone size, D gene, J gene, V gene, CDR3 DNA, CDR3 protein. D genes are given only for firm matches. Rows may omit the clone size; those that give it use once, few, many or a size class.

clone size: few; D gene: NA; J gene: TRBJ2-2; V gene: TRBV19; CDR3 DNA: TGTGCCAGTATGGTGGCAGGGAACACCGGGGAGCTGTTTTTT; CDR3 protein: CASMVAGNTGELFF
clone size: NA; D gene: NA; J gene: TRBJ1-5; V gene: TRBV30; CDR3 DNA: TGTGCCTGGAGTGTAGGTCGGGGGACTAGCAATCAGCCCCAGCATTTT; CDR3 protein: CAWSVGRGTSNQPQHF
clone size: NA; D gene: TRBD1; J gene: TRBJ2-2; V gene: TRBV5-1; CDR3 DNA: TGCGCCAGCAGCTACCCCTCCCAGGGGGCTAGTAACACCGGGGAGCTGTTTTTT; CDR3 protein: CASSYPSQGASNTGELFF
clone size: NA; D gene: TRBD2; J gene: TRBJ2-3; V gene: TRBV7-2; CDR3 DNA: TGTGCCAGCAGCTTACAAACGGCTAGCGGAGGCAACGAGAAGTATTTT; CDR3 protein: CASSLQTASGGNEKYF
clone size: once; D gene: TRBD2; J gene: TRBJ2-7; V gene: TRBV6-5; CDR3 DNA: TGTGCCAGCAGAGCGGGAGGGGTGTACGAGCAGTACTTC; CDR3 protein: CASRAGGVYEQYF
clone size: NA; D gene: TRBD2; J gene: TRBJ2-3; V gene: TRBV7-2; CDR3 DNA: TGTGCCAGCAGCCTCAGACTAGCGGGTGGCACAGATACGCAGTATTTT; CDR3 protein: CASSLRLAGGTDTQYF
clone size: NA; D gene: NA; J gene: TRBJ2-5; V gene: TRBV29-1; CDR3 DNA: TGCAGCGTCGGGGAGACCCAGTACTTC; CDR3 protein: CSVGETQYF
clone size: NA; D gene: TRBD1; J gene: TRBJ1-2; V gene: TRBV5-1; CDR3 DNA: TGCGCCAGCAGCTCCCCCGGGACAGGGGGCTATGGCTACACCTTC; CDR3 protein: CASSSPGTGGYGYTF
clone size: NA; D gene: NA; J gene: TRBJ1-1; V gene: TRBV30; CDR3 DNA: TGTGCCTGGAGTGTCAGGGGCACTGAAGCTTTCTTT; CDR3 protein: CAWSVRGTEAFF
clone size: NA; D gene: NA; J gene: TRBJ2-5; V gene: TRBV24-1; CDR3 DNA: TGTGCCACCAGTGATCAGACCGCCGTGGAGGCCCAGTACTTC; CDR3 protein: CATSDQTAVEAQYF
clone size: NA; D gene: NA; J gene: TRBJ2-1; V gene: TRBV28; CDR3 DNA: TGTGCCAGCAGGCGATTTAGCGGCTCCTACAATGAGCAGTTCTTC; CDR3 protein: CASRRFSGSYNEQFF
clone size: once; D gene: NA; J gene: TRBJ2-1; V gene: TRBV11-2; CDR3 DNA: TGTGCCAGCAGCTTACGTCCGGCTAGCTCCTACAATGAGCAGTTCTTC; CDR3 protein: CASSLRPASSYNEQFF